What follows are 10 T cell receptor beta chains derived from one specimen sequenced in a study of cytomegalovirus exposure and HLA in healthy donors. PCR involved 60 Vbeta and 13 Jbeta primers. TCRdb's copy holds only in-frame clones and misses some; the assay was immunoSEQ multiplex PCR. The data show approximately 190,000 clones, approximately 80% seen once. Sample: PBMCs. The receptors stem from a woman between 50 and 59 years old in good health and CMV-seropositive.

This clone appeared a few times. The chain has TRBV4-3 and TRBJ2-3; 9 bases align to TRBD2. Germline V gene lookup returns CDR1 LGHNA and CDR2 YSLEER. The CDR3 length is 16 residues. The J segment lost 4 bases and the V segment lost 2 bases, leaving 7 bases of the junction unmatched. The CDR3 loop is CASSQNGGGAPDTQYF. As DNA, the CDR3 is TGCGCCAGCAGCCAAAACGGCGGGGGGGCACCAGATACGCAGTATTTT.

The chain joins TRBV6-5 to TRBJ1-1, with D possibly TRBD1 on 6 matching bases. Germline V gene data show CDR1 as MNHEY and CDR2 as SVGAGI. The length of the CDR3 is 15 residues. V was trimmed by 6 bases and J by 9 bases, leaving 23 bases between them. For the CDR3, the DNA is TGTGCCAGCAGGGGAAGCACAGGGATGGGCCTGAAAGCTTTCTTT. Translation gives CASRGSTGMGLKAFF.

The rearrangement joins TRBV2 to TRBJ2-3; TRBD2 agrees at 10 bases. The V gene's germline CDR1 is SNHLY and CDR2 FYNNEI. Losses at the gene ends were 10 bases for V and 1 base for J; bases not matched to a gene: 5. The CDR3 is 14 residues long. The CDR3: CAKSGGAGTDTQYF. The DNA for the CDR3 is TGTGCCAAAAGCGGGGGGGCTGGCACAGATACGCAGTATTTT. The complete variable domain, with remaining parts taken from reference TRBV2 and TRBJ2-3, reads EPEVTQTPSHQVTQMGQEVILRCVPISNHLYFYWYRQILGQKVEFLVSFYNNEISEKSEIFDDQFSVERPDGSNFTLKIRSTKLEDSAMYFCAKSGGAGTDTQYFGPGTRLTVL.

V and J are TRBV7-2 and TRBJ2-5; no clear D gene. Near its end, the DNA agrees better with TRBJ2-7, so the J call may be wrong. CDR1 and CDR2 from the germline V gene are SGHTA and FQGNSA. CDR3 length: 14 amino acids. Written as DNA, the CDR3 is TGTGCCAGCAGCCCCCGTATGGGCAGTCACGAGCAGTACTTC. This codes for CASSPRMGSHEQYF.

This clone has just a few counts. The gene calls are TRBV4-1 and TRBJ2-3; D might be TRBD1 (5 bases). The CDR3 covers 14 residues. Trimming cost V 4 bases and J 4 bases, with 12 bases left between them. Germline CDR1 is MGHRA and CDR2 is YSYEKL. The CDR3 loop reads CASSPGQGPDTQYF. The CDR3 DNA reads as TGCGCCAGCAGCCCCGGACAAGGACCAGATACGCAGTATTTT.

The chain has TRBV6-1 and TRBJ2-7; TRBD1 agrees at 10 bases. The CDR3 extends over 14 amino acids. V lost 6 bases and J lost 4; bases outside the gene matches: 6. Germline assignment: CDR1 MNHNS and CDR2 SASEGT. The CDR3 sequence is CASRRGQGLYEQYF. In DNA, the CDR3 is TGTGCCAGCAGGAGGGGACAGGGGTTATACGAGCAGTACTTC.

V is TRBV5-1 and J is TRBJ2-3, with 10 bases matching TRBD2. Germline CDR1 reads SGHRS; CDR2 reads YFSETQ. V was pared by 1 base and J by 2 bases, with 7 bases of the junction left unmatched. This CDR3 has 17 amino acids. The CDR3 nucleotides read TGCGCCAGCAGCTTGTACAGCGGGGGGGCTTCCACAGATACGCAGTATTTT. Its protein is CASSLYSGGASTDTQYF.

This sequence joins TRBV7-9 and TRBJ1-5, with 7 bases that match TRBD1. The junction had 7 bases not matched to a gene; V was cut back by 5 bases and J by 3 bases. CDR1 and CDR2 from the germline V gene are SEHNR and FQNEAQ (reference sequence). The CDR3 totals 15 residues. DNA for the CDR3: TGTGCCAGCAGCACGGACAGGCCCGACAATCAGCCCCAGCATTTT. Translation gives CASSTDRPDNQPQHF.

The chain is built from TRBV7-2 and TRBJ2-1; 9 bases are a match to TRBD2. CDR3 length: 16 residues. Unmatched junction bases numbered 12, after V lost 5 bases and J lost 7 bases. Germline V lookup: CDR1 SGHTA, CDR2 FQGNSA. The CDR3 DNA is TGTGCCAGCAGCGCTACCGGGCGGGGGGGAGGAAATGAGCAGTTCTTC. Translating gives CASSATGRGGGNEQFF.

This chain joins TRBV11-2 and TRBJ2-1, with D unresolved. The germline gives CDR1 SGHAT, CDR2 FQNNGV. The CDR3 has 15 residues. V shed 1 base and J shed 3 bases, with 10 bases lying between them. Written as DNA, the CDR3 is TGTGCCAGCAGCTTAGGACACCGAATCTACAATGAGCAGTTCTTC. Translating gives CASSLGHRIYNEQFF.